Detailed here is one TCR beta chain. Its cognate antigen is unknown. Patients showing uncontrolled infection, other autoimmune disease, pregnancy or lactation were ineligible. The source of the PBMCs was around 9 ml of fresh peripheral blood. Regions amplified from RNA transcripts were the TCR beta CDR3 regions. Using the HTBI primer set, a first-round RT-PCR was run on the TCR CDR3. TCRdb itself ran the multiplex PCR reads through MiXCR, one entry per CDR3 protein. The sample shows hundreds of thousands of distinct CDR3 sequences, roughly 13% of them seen only once. This entry belongs to a study of T cells in Graves' hyperthyroidism and ophthalmopathy. On the study more broadly: Peripheral blood was taken when the disease was first diagnosed, before any treatment began. Study-wide results and caveats: Blood shared most expanded thyroid clonotypes above 0.001.

Specimen: blood. This receptor was obtained from a woman aged 40 to 50 with Graves' ophthalmopathy.

CDR3 region: CASSQFLSSYNEQFF. CDR3 in DNA: TGTGCCAGCAGCCAATTCCTGAGCTCCTACAATGAGCAGTTCTTC. The chain joins TRBV6-2 or TRBV6-3 to TRBJ2-1, with D hard to call. Trimming took off 6 bases at V and 0 bases at J, with 12 bases between the two ends. The CDR3 extends over 15 amino acids. The germline V gene has CDR1 MNHEY and CDR2 SVGEGT.